These 26 T cell receptor beta chains share one sample of origin, sequenced in a study of blood T cell repertoires in COVID-19 (dated by TCRdb to about 2020). The library was built by means of the immunoSEQ multiplex PCR assay. Held by TCRdb, this immuneACCESS table contains in-frame sequences only and omits some clones. Under half of the omission traces to an unresolved V gene where checked; the cause of the rest is unknown. The sample has 110,000 to 150,000 clones on record, about 87% of them singletons. The ten largest account for about 11% of the sample. Sequencing was performed on peripheral blood. The receptors were gathered from an elderly woman with acute or convalescent COVID-19.

V is TRBV18 and J is TRBJ1-1; D perhaps matches TRBD1 (5 bases). The CDR3 covers 15 residues. Per the germline V gene, CDR1 is KGHSH and CDR2 is LQKENI. V lost 6 bases and J 4 bases, leaving 18 bases between the germline ends. The CDR3 loop is CASSQTRVDSTEAFF. CDR3 DNA sequence: TGTGCCAGCTCTCAAACCAGGGTGGATAGCACTGAAGCTTTCTTT.

The chain couples TRBV14 to TRBJ1-3; possibly TRBD1 for D (5 bases). This CDR3 region has 12 residues. The V end lost 5 bases, the J end lost 7 bases, and 9 bases lay between the germline ends. Germline CDR1 SGHDN, CDR2 FVKESK. The CDR3 DNA reads as TGTGCCAGCAGCGGCCGGGGGAACACCATATATTTT. Translating it yields CASSGRGNTIYF.

V gene TRBV9 combines with J gene TRBJ2-2; 10 nucleotides align to TRBD1. This CDR3 comprises 16 residues. Germline assignment: CDR1 SGDLS and CDR2 YYNGEE. With 3 bases clipped from V and 2 bases from J, the junction kept 4 bases outside the gene matches. Here the CDR3 reads CASSARTGGNTGELFF. The CDR3 DNA is TGTGCCAGCAGCGCTAGGACAGGGGGAAACACCGGGGAGCTGTTTTTT.

This chain joins TRBV11-2 and TRBJ2-5, with unresolved D. The V end was cut by 4 bases, the J end by 4 bases, with 10 bases between. The V gene's germline CDR1 is SGHAT and CDR2 FQNNGV. The CDR3 runs to 13 residues. The DNA of the CDR3 is TGTGCCAGCAGCTCCCGATCAGGAGAGACCCAGTACTTC. It codes for CASSSRSGETQYF.

This clone was observed a single time. CDR3 DNA sequence: TGTGCCAGCGAGGACAGGACCTACGAGCAGTACTTC. Encoded protein: CASEDRTYEQYF. The chain joins TRBV3-1 (or the pseudogene TRBV3-2) to TRBJ2-7; 7 bases are shared with TRBD1. The CDR3 is made up of 12 amino acids. The germline gives CDR1 LGHDT, CDR2 YNNKEL (reference sequence). Losses at the gene ends were 8 bases for V and 2 bases for J; bases not matched to a gene: 3.

The chain uses TRBV7-3 and TRBJ1-1; possibly TRBD1 for D (6 bases). Germline CDR1 reads SGHTA; CDR2 reads FQGTGA. This CDR3 region has 14 residues. V lost 2 bases and J lost 1, with 8 bases in between. The CDR3 DNA reads TGTGCCAGCAGCTTAGGGGGCTCGAACACTGAAGCTTTCTTT. Its protein product is CASSLGGSNTEAFF.

This sequence joins TRBV5-1 and TRBJ1-6, with no clear D. The germline V gene encodes CDR1 SGHRS and CDR2 YFSETQ. V was clipped by 4 bases and J by 3 bases, with 11 bases between them. The CDR3 sequence is 15 residues long. The CDR3 here is CASSEDNHYNSPLHF. The CDR3 region has the DNA TGCGCCAGCAGCGAAGACAACCACTATAATTCACCCCTCCACTTT.

This chain links TRBV30 with TRBJ1-6; D possibly corresponds to TRBD1 (6 bases). The CDR3 is made up of 14 amino acids. Trimming shortened V by 5 bases and J by 7 bases, and 15 bases separated the two germline ends. Germline loops: CDR1 GTSNPN, CDR2 SVGIG (reference sequence). CDR3 in DNA: TGTGCCTGGGCGTGGCAGGGGACAAATTCACCCCTCCACTTT. Translated, it gives CAWAWQGTNSPLHF.

The chain joins TRBV18 to TRBJ2-1, with TRBD2 matching 8 bases. Germline-derived CDR1 and CDR2 are KGHSH and LQKENI. The CDR3 is 14 residues long. The ends lost 5 bases at V and 0 bases at J; junction bases unmatched: 0. The CDR3 loop is CASSTSGSYNEQFF. DNA of the CDR3: TGTGCCAGCTCAACTAGCGGCTCCTACAATGAGCAGTTCTTC.

V gene TRBV5-1 combines with J gene TRBJ1-1; tentatively, D is TRBD1 (5 bases). Germline loops: CDR1 SGHRS, CDR2 YFSETQ. The CDR3 spans 17 residues. The V gene lost 4 bases and the J gene lost 6 bases, with 25 bases spanning the gap. CDR3 loop: CASSLQAGTVGIAEAFF. Written as DNA, the CDR3 is TGCGCCAGCAGCCTACAAGCCGGGACTGTAGGTATAGCTGAAGCTTTCTTT.

The chain carries TRBV5-1 and TRBJ2-1; 11 bases map to TRBD1. The CDR3 contains 15 residues. The germline CDR1 and CDR2 sequences are SGHRS and YFSETQ. V gave up 4 bases and J gave up 7 bases; unmatched junction bases: 7. CDR3 protein: CASSGTGGLGNEQFF. The CDR3 DNA reads as TGCGCCAGCAGCGGGACAGGGGGTCTTGGGAATGAGCAGTTCTTC.

The rearrangement links TRBV5-6 to TRBJ1-3, with D possibly matching TRBD1 (5 bases). Trimming took 3 bases from V and 8 from J, leaving 18 bases between them. CDR3 length equals 15 residues. Per the germline V gene, CDR1 is SGHDT and CDR2 is YYEEEE. CDR3 nucleotides: TGTGCCAGCAGCTGGACCTCGGACATAGTAGACACCATATATTTT. It translates to CASSWTSDIVDTIYF.

V gene TRBV1 combines with J gene TRBJ1-2. TRBV1 is recorded as a pseudogene. The CDR3 runs 9 residues. CDR3 in DNA: TGCACCAGCAGCCAAGATAACACCTTC. Translation: CTSSQDNTF.

V usage is TRBV3-1 (or the pseudogene TRBV3-2) and J usage is TRBJ1-1; possible D gene TRBD1, 5 bases. Germline V lookup: CDR1 LGHDT, CDR2 YNNKEL (reference sequence). The germline V and J ends were trimmed by 4 bases and 5 bases, with 8 bases remaining between them. The CDR3 length is 12 residues. In nucleotides, the CDR3 is TGTGCCAGCAGCCGCAGGGCGACTGAAGCTTTCTTT. It translates to CASSRRATEAFF.

V usage is TRBV4-1 and J usage is TRBJ2-7, with a weak D call TRBD1 (6 bases). Germline CDR1 and CDR2: MGHRA and YSYEKL. The CDR3 has 16 residues. The ends were cut back, 4 bases at V and 3 bases at J, with 19 bases in the middle. The CDR3 coding sequence is TGCGCCAGCAGCCCCTCGGACAGCAAACCCCTCTACGAGCAGTACTTC. Amino acids: CASSPSDSKPLYEQYF.

CDR3 sequence (DNA): TGTGCCAGCAGAAAAGAGGGGACTACCGGGGAGCTGTTTTTT. Translating gives CASRKEGTTGELFF. The chain recombines TRBV2 with TRBJ2-2, with D possibly being TRBD2 (6 bases). Germline CDR1 is SNHLY and CDR2 is FYNNEI. The ends were cut back, 6 bases at V and 5 bases at J, with 13 bases in the middle. This CDR3 comprises 14 residues. Based on the CDR3 plus reference TRBV2 and TRBJ2-2, the full variable domain is EPEVTQTPSHQVTQMGQEVILRCVPISNHLYFYWYRQILGQKVEFLVSFYNNEISEKSEIFDDQFSVERPDGSNFTLKIRSTKLEDSAMYFCASRKEGTTGELFFGEGSRLTVL.

The chain recombines TRBV5-1 with TRBJ2-5; 11 nucleotides align to TRBD2. The V gene end was trimmed by 4 bases and the J gene end by 4 bases; junction bases not matched to a gene: 3. Germline V gene lookup returns CDR1 SGHRS and CDR2 YFSETQ. The CDR3 runs 14 residues. CDR3 coding DNA: TGCGCCAGCAGCCCCGGGACTAGCGGAGAGACCCAGTACTTC. Translation: CASSPGTSGETQYF.

This chain connects TRBV7-2 to TRBJ2-6, with D possibly matching TRBD2 (6 bases). This CDR3 spans 16 amino acids. Trimming stripped 5 bases from V and 2 bases from J, with 13 bases between. From germline, CDR1 is SGHTA and CDR2 FQGNSA. CDR3 loop: CASSPVGGAGANVLTF. In nucleotides, the CDR3 is TGTGCCAGCAGCCCTGTGGGAGGAGCTGGGGCCAACGTCCTGACTTTC. The whole variable domain, filled in from reference TRBV7-2 and TRBJ2-6, reads GAGVSQSPSNKVTEKGKDVELRCDPISGHTALYWYRQSLGQGLEFLIYFQGNSAPDKSGLPSDRFSAERTGGSVSTLTIQRTQQEDSAVYLCASSPVGGAGANVLTFGAGSRLTVL.

This chain's CDR3 is CASSPPAQGSTGELFF. DNA of the CDR3: TGTGCCAGCAGCCCTCCAGCCCAGGGGAGCACCGGGGAGCTGTTTTTT. This chain joins TRBV9 and TRBJ2-2; D possibly corresponds to TRBD1 (6 bases). Germline-derived CDR1 and CDR2 are SGDLS and YYNGEE. Trimming removed 4 bases at V and 4 bases at J, with 17 bases between. CDR3 length: 16 amino acids.

This chain joins TRBV5-8 and TRBJ1-5; 7 bases fit TRBD1. The CDR3 is 14 amino acids. V dropped 7 bases and J dropped 2; count of bases not matched to a gene: 6. The germline CDR1 and CDR2 sequences are SGHTS and YDEGEE. CDR3 coding DNA: TGTGCCAGCTCCCTTGACAGGGGCAATCAGCCCCAGCATTTT. Protein: CASSLDRGNQPQHF.

This sequence joins TRBV11-1 and TRBJ2-3; D is unresolved. Germline V gives CDR1 SGHAT, CDR2 FQDESV (reference sequence). There are 16 residues in the CDR3. Trimming shortened V by 1 base and J by 0 bases, and 11 bases separated the two germline ends. Here the CDR3 DNA reads TGTGCCAGCAGCTTAGTAGCCGGCAGTAGCACAGATACGCAGTATTTT. It yields the protein CASSLVAGSSTDTQYF.

The chain joins TRBV4-1 to TRBJ2-5, with 7 bases lining up with TRBD2. J was trimmed by 5 bases and V by 2 bases; bases with no gene match: 2. The CDR3 consists of 13 residues. Per the germline V gene, CDR1 is MGHRA and CDR2 is YSYEKL. The CDR3 region is CASSQWRGETQYF. The CDR3 nucleotides are TGCGCCAGCAGCCAATGGCGGGGGGAGACCCAGTACTTC.

The table lists this clone with a count of one. This chain joins TRBV19 and TRBJ2-6, with 10 bases identical to TRBD1. V shed 7 bases, J shed 3 bases, and the junction held 9 bases outside the gene matches. The CDR3 sequence is 17 residues long. CDR1 is LNHDA and CDR2 is SQIVND in the germline V gene (reference sequence). The CDR3 coding sequence is TGTGCCAGTATTGAGACAGGGGGCGCTTATGGGGCCAACGTCCTGACTTTC. Encoded protein: CASIETGGAYGANVLTF.

The chain is built from TRBV10-2 and TRBJ1-1; the D is unclear. Germline loops: CDR1 WSHSY, CDR2 SAAADI. The ends were cut back, 6 bases at V and 4 bases at J, with 9 bases in the middle. The CDR3 loop spans 12 amino acids. Here the CDR3 DNA reads TGCGCCAGCAGAGAAGCGGGCACTGAAGCTTTCTTT. This encodes CASREAGTEAFF.

The rearrangement joins TRBV3-1 (or the pseudogene TRBV3-2) to TRBJ1-6; D gene unclear. Germline lookup yields CDR1 LGHDT and CDR2 YNNKEL (reference sequence). The CDR3 loop spans 15 amino acids. Between the trimmed V and J ends, which lost 2 bases and 7 bases, there was a span of 12 bases. In DNA, the CDR3 is TGTGCCAGCAGCCAACCCCGGGGAGCAAATTCACCCCTCCACTTT. Amino acid sequence: CASSQPRGANSPLHF.

V is TRBV19 and J is TRBJ1-4; TRBD1 matches at 8 bases. The V segment lost 5 bases and the J segment 10 bases; nucleotides outside the gene matches: 12. Per the germline V gene, CDR1 is LNHDA and CDR2 is SQIVND (reference sequence). CDR3 length: 15 amino acids. CDR3 in DNA: TGTGCCAGTAGTCCGCGGGGGACAGGATACCGAAAACTGTTTTTT. Its protein is CASSPRGTGYRKLFF.